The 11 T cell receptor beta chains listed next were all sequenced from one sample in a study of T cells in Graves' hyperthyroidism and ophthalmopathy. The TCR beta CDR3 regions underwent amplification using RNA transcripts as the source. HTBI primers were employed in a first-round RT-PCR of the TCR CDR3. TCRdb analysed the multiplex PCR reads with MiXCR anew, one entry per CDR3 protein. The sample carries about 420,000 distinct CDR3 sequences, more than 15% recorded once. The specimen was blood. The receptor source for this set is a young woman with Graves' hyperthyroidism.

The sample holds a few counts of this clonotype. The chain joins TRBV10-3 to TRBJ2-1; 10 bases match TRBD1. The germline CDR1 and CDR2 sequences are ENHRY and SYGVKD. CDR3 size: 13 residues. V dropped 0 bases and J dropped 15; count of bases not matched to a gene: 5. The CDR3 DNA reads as TGTGCCATCAGTGAGTCGAGGGGACAGGGGCTGTTCTTC. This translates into CAISESRGQGLFF.

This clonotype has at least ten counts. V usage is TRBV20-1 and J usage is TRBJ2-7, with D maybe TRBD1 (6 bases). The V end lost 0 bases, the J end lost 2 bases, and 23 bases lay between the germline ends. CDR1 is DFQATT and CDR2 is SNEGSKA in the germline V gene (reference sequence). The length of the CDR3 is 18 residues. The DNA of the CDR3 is TGCAGTGCTAGAGATAAAGCCCATCGCCAGGGGTTTACCTACGAGCAGTACTTC. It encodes CSARDKAHRQGFTYEQYF.

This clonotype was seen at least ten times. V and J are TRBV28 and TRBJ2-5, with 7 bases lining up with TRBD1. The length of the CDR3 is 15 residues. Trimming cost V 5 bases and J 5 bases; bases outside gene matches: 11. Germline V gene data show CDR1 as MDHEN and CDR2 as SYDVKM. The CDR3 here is CASSTPTGDGETQYF. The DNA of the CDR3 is TGTGCCAGCAGTACTCCCACAGGGGACGGGGAGACCCAGTACTTC.

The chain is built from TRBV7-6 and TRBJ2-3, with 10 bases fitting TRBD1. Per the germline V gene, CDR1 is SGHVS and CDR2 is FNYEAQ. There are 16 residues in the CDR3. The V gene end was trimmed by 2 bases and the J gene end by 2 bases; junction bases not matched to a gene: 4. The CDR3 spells CASSLLGTGVTDTQYF. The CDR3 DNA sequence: TGTGCCAGCAGCTTACTTGGGACAGGGGTCACAGATACGCAGTATTTT.

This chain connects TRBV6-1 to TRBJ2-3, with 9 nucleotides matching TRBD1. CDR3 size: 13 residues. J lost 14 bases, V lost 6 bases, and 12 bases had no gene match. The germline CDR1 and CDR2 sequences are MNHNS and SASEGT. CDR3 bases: TGTGCCAGCAGCCGTACCGCTACAGGGGGCCGGTATTTT. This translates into CASSRTATGGRYF.

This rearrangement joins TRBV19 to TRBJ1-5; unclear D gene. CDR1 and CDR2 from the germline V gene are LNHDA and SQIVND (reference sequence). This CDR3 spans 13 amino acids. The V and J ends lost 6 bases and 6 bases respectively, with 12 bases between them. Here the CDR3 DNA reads TGTGCCAGTAGGAGTAGGGATGCTCAGCCCCAGCATTTT. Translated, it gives CASRSRDAQPQHF.

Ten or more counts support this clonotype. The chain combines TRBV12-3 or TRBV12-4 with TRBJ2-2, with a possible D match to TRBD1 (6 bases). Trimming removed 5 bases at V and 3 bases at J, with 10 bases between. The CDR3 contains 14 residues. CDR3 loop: CASSGRGDTGELFF. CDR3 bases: TGTGCCAGCAGTGGCAGGGGCGACACCGGGGAGCTGTTTTTT.

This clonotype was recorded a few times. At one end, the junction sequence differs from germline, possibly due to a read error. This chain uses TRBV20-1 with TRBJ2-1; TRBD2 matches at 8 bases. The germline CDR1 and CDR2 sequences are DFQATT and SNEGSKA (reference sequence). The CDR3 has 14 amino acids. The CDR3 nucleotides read TGCAGTGCTGGAGAGCGGGGGCCGAACAATGAGCAGTTCTTC. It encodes CSAGERGPNNEQFF.

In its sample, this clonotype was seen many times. The CDR3 here is CASSPQGFGAEAFF. CDR3 nucleotide sequence: TGTGCCAGCAGTCCCCAAGGGTTTGGCGCTGAAGCTTTCTTT. This rearrangement joins TRBV12-3 or TRBV12-4 to TRBJ1-1; D remains unclear. V lost 5 bases and J 6 bases, leaving 16 bases between the germline ends. The CDR3 has 14 residues.

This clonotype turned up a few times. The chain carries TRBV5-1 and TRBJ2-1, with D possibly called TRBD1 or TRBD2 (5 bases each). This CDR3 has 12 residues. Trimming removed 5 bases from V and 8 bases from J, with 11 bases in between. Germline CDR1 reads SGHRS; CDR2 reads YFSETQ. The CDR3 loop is CASRPMGDEQFF. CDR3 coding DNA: TGCGCCAGCAGACCTATGGGGGATGAGCAGTTCTTC.

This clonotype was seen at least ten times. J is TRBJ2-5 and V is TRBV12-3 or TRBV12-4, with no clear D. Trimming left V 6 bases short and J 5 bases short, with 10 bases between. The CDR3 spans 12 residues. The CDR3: CASRELGETQYF. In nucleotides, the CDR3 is TGTGCCAGCAGGGAACTCGGGGAGACCCAGTACTTC.